Listed here are 29 T cell receptor beta chains from one sample, sequenced in a study of CD8+ T cells in alopecia areata. Isolated RNA was reverse transcribed into cDNA used as the sequencing template. The data were produced by immunoSEQ multiplex PCR, yet TCRdb's version contains in-frame clones alone and is incomplete. The table has 100,000 to 150,000 clones, over 50% seen once. The material was CD4+ T cells sorted from blood, obtained at week 0. The receptors here all came from a human donor with alopecia areata.

This chain connects TRBV30 to TRBJ1-1; D possibly corresponds to TRBD1 (5 bases). Trimming removed 8 bases at V and 3 bases at J, with 13 bases between. The CDR3 sequence is 12 residues long. Germline CDR1 and CDR2: GTSNPN and SVGIG (reference sequence). The CDR3 nucleotides read TGTGCCCTTACGGGGGAGTACACTGAAGCTTTCTTT. It yields the protein CALTGEYTEAFF.

The V call is TRBV6-5, the J call TRBJ2-7, with TRBD1 as a possible D gene (5 bases). This CDR3 comprises 14 residues. Trimming stripped 1 base from V and 4 bases from J, with 11 bases between. The germline CDR1 and CDR2 sequences are MNHEY and SVGAGI. CDR3 DNA sequence: TGTGCCAGCAGTTACTTAGGGGATGAATACGAGCAGTACTTC. This gives the protein CASSYLGDEYEQYF.

The chain carries TRBV2 and TRBJ2-7, with D perhaps matching TRBD1 (5 bases). V shed 5 bases and J shed 2 bases, with 13 bases lying between them. Germline V lookup: CDR1 SNHLY, CDR2 FYNNEI. CDR3 length: 14 amino acids. CDR3: CASSRTFLTYEQYF. In DNA form, the CDR3 reads TGTGCCAGCAGTAGGACATTCCTTACCTACGAGCAGTACTTC.

This clone was detected ten times or more. The gene calls are TRBV7-9 and TRBJ1-1; D may be TRBD1 (5 bases). Trimming took 1 base from V and 3 from J, leaving 6 bases between them. There are 13 residues in the CDR3. Germline V lookup: CDR1 SEHNR, CDR2 FQNEAQ (reference sequence). Here the CDR3 DNA reads TGTGCCAGCAGCTTAGGGGGGGACACTGAAGCTTTCTTT. As protein: CASSLGGDTEAFF.

CDR3 residues: CASSGRTVNTEAFF. Written as DNA, the CDR3 is TGCGCCAGCAGCGGACGGACGGTCAACACTGAAGCTTTCTTT. This rearrangement joins TRBV4-1 to TRBJ1-1, with no clear D. This CDR3 is built from 14 residues. Trimming stripped 5 bases from V and 2 bases from J, with 12 bases between. Per the germline V gene, CDR1 is MGHRA and CDR2 is YSYEKL.

By frequency in the sample, this clone is medium-sized. V is TRBV10-3 and J is TRBJ1-1; 8 bases match TRBD1. CDR1 is ENHRY and CDR2 is SYGVKD in the germline V gene. CDR3 length: 13 amino acids. V was clipped by 10 bases and J by 8 bases; unmatched bases: 12. CDR3 residues: CATLVPGQEEAFF. The CDR3 DNA follows: TGTGCCACCCTTGTGCCGGGACAGGAGGAAGCTTTCTTT.

CDR3 loop: CASSFGGAGDTQYF. In DNA form, the CDR3 reads TGTGCCAGCAGCTTCGGGGGCGCGGGGGATACGCAGTATTTT. The chain carries TRBV7-9 and TRBJ2-3; D is perhaps TRBD1 or TRBD2 (6 bases each). CDR1 SEHNR and CDR2 FQNEAQ come from the germline V gene (reference sequence). V lost 3 bases to trimming and J lost 6 bases, with 13 bases between them. The CDR3 runs 14 residues.

The V gene is TRBV5-1, the J gene TRBJ2-1; D may be TRBD1 (6 bases). Germline V gene sequence: CDR1 SGHRS, CDR2 YFSETQ. The CDR3 sequence is 14 residues long. V lost 4 bases and J 4 bases, leaving 12 bases between the germline ends. The CDR3 DNA is TGCGCCAGCAGCACAGGGACCAGATACAATGAGCAGTTCTTC. Its translation: CASSTGTRYNEQFF.

The J gene is TRBJ1-4, the V gene TRBV5-1; D gene ambiguous. V was cut by 3 bases and J by 3 bases, with 9 bases left in between. There are 14 residues in the CDR3. In germline, CDR1 is SGHRS, CDR2 YFSETQ. Here the CDR3 reads CASSSGGANEKLFF. In nucleotides, the CDR3 is TGCGCCAGCAGCTCGGGCGGTGCTAATGAAAAACTGTTTTTT.

The chain couples TRBV28 to TRBJ2-1, with D perhaps TRBD1 (6 bases). CDR1 and CDR2 from the germline V gene are MDHEN and SYDVKM. V was pared by 3 bases and J by 0 bases, with 18 bases between. This CDR3 has 18 amino acids. The CDR3: CASSFTFYQGSSYNEQFF. The CDR3 region has the DNA TGTGCCAGCAGTTTTACCTTCTATCAGGGGAGCTCCTACAATGAGCAGTTCTTC.

This clone appeared once. This chain links TRBV2 with TRBJ1-5, with 7 bases that match TRBD1. After removal of 4 bases from V and 6 bases from J, the junction contained 3 bases not matched to a gene. The CDR3 extends over 13 amino acids. CDR1 SNHLY and CDR2 FYNNEI come from the germline V gene. This CDR3 is CASSVGGLQPQHF. CDR3 coding DNA: TGTGCCAGCAGTGTAGGGGGCCTTCAGCCCCAGCATTTT. The full variable domain, rest sourced from reference TRBV2 and TRBJ1-5, is EPEVTQTPSHQVTQMGQEVILRCVPISNHLYFYWYRQILGQKVEFLVSFYNNEISEKSEIFDDQFSVERPDGSNFTLKIRSTKLEDSAMYFCASSVGGLQPQHFGDGTRLSIL.

The chain employs TRBV6-6 and TRBJ2-1, with 7 bases lining up with TRBD2. The ends lost 0 bases at V and 8 bases at J; junction bases unmatched: 10. The CDR3 contains 16 residues. Germline assignment: CDR1 MNHNY and CDR2 SVGAGI (reference sequence). CDR3 bases: TGTGCCAGCAGTTACTCGAAAGGGGAGGGTAGGTATGAGCAGTTCTTC. The encoded protein is CASSYSKGEGRYEQFF.

This chain uses TRBV4-3 with TRBJ1-3, with TRBD1 matching 8 bases. The CDR3 spans 16 residues. V was clipped by 4 bases and J by 0 bases; unmatched bases: 5. Germline lookup yields CDR1 LGHNA and CDR2 YSLEER. CDR3 sequence reads: CASSLGQGFSGNTIYF. CDR3 DNA: TGCGCCAGCAGCCTTGGACAGGGTTTCTCTGGAAACACCATATATTTT.

The chain couples TRBV7-7 to TRBJ2-5; a possible D gene is TRBD2 (5 bases). Germline V gene lookup returns CDR1 SSHAT and CDR2 FNYEAQ (reference sequence). This CDR3 region has 13 residues. V was shortened by 5 bases and J by 3 bases, with 10 bases between the two germline ends. The CDR3 here is CASSPGLEETQYF. The CDR3 bases are TGTGCCAGCAGCCCTGGACTCGAAGAGACCCAGTACTTC.

The chain is built from TRBV7-2 and TRBJ2-2; possibly TRBD1 or TRBD2 for D (6 bases each). Trimming removed 1 base from V and 1 base from J, with 13 bases in between. Per germline, CDR1 SGHTA and CDR2 FQGNSA. The CDR3 extends over 17 amino acids. This CDR3 reads CASSLGVRGRNTGELFF. The DNA of the CDR3 is TGTGCCAGCAGCTTAGGCGTCCGGGGGCGGAACACCGGGGAGCTGTTTTTT.

This clone was seen a few times. The chain joins TRBV5-6 to TRBJ2-3, with D possibly being TRBD1 (6 bases). CDR1 is SGHDT, CDR2 YYEEEE, per germline. The CDR3 sequence is 15 residues long. V was trimmed by 4 bases and J by 2 bases, leaving 14 bases between them. CDR3 loop: CASSPETGPTDTQYF. CDR3 bases: TGTGCCAGCAGCCCGGAGACAGGACCCACAGATACGCAGTATTTT.

The chain couples TRBV4-1 to TRBJ1-2; no firm D call. With 0 bases removed from V and 2 bases from J, the gap between germline ends came to 7 bases. The length of the CDR3 is 14 residues. Germline V gene lookup returns CDR1 MGHRA and CDR2 YSYEKL. CDR3 protein: CASSQDRGNYGYTF. CDR3 sequence (DNA): TGCGCCAGCAGCCAAGACCGAGGGAACTATGGCTACACCTTC.

The V gene is TRBV5-1, the J gene TRBJ2-2, with D perhaps TRBD2 (5 bases). V was clipped by 2 bases and J by 3 bases, with 11 bases between them. CDR1 and CDR2 (germline): SGHRS, YFSETQ. CDR3 length equals 15 residues. CDR3 in DNA: TGCGCCAGCAGCTTTGACTACGGTCACACCGGGGAGCTGTTTTTT. Amino acid sequence: CASSFDYGHTGELFF.

The rearrangement uses TRBV5-1 and TRBJ2-5; D perhaps matches TRBD1 (5 bases). V was cut by 5 bases and J by 5 bases, with 22 bases left in between. The CDR3 is 16 residues long. The V gene's germline CDR1 is SGHRS and CDR2 YFSETQ. For the CDR3, the DNA is TGCGCCAGCAGTAAACAGGCGGACCACTCAGGGGAGACCCAGTACTTC. Translation: CASSKQADHSGETQYF.

This chain connects TRBV14 to TRBJ2-7; D is ambiguous. Trimming took 0 bases from V and 9 from J, leaving 18 bases between them. CDR3 length: 15 amino acids. CDR1 is SGHDN, CDR2 FVKESK, per germline. CDR3 coding DNA: TGTGCCAGCAGCCAAGATCGCCTAGACCTACGAGGGCAGTACTTC. Translating gives CASSQDRLDLRGQYF.

The rearrangement joins TRBV27 to TRBJ2-7; 10 bases map to TRBD2. The germline V gene has CDR1 MNHEY and CDR2 SMNVEV (reference sequence). V shed 3 bases, J shed 5 bases, and the junction held 16 bases outside the gene matches. The CDR3 is made up of 18 amino acids. Written as DNA, the CDR3 is TGTGCCAGCAGTTTCCGCAGCAGTCTAGCGGGAGTTAAAGACGAGCAGTACTTC. It encodes CASSFRSSLAGVKDEQYF.

The chain recombines TRBV6-5 with TRBJ1-2, with D perhaps matching TRBD1 (5 bases). CDR3 length: 13 amino acids. From germline, CDR1 is MNHEY and CDR2 SVGAGI. V was clipped by 8 bases and J by 10 bases, with 20 bases between them. CDR3 in amino acids: CASGRPGPVSYTF. The DNA for the CDR3 is TGTGCCAGCGGGCGCCCAGGGCCCGTATCCTACACCTTC.

The chain employs TRBV7-2 and TRBJ1-2, with 7 bases aligning to TRBD1. CDR1 is SGHTA, CDR2 FQGNSA, per germline. The V gene end was trimmed by 4 bases and the J gene end by 4 bases; junction bases not matched to a gene: 6. This CDR3 comprises 14 residues. Here the CDR3 DNA reads TGTGCCAGCAGCTCGAGACAGGGTCCCTATGGCTACACCTTC. This gives the protein CASSSRQGPYGYTF.

The V gene is TRBV4-2, the J gene TRBJ1-1; D is perhaps TRBD1 (5 bases). Germline V gene data show CDR1 as LGHNA and CDR2 as YNFKEQ. Trimming cost V 4 bases and J 5 bases, with 11 bases left between them. The CDR3 length is 13 residues. The CDR3 here is CASSRGKGTEAFF. The CDR3, as DNA: TGTGCCAGCAGCCGCGGGAAGGGGACTGAAGCTTTCTTT.

The rearrangement uses TRBV6-6 and TRBJ2-5; no clear D. CDR1 is MNHNY and CDR2 is SVGAGI in the germline V gene (reference sequence). This CDR3 has 12 residues. V lost 7 bases, J lost 2 bases, and 8 bases lay in between. CDR3 protein: CASKGGQETQYF. DNA of the CDR3: TGTGCCAGCAAGGGCGGACAAGAGACCCAGTACTTC.

The chain employs TRBV7-2 and TRBJ2-5; no reliable D call. This CDR3 spans 14 amino acids. V was shortened by 1 base and J by 6 bases, with 12 bases between the two germline ends. The germline V gene encodes CDR1 SGHTA and CDR2 FQGNSA. This CDR3 is CASSLVEIGKTQYF. The CDR3, as DNA: TGTGCCAGCAGCTTAGTTGAGATTGGCAAGACCCAGTACTTC.

This clone was observed a few times. The chain recombines TRBV7-9 with TRBJ2-1; D tentatively fits TRBD1 or TRBD2 (7 bases each). In germline, CDR1 is SEHNR, CDR2 FQNEAQ (reference sequence). V was trimmed by 5 bases and J by 5 bases, leaving 16 bases between them. The CDR3 loop spans 15 amino acids. CDR3 DNA sequence: TGTGCCAGCAGCCCAGCGGGACAGACCCACAATGAGCAGTTCTTC. It yields the protein CASSPAGQTHNEQFF.

The V and J genes are TRBV9 and TRBJ1-5, with D unclear. Per the germline V gene, CDR1 is SGDLS and CDR2 is YYNGEE. The CDR3 spans 14 residues. Trimming stripped 3 bases from V and 2 bases from J, with 9 bases between. The CDR3 sequence is CASSGGSGNQPQHF. In DNA, the CDR3 is TGTGCCAGCAGCGGGGGTTCTGGCAATCAGCCCCAGCATTTT.

The chain couples TRBV7-2 to TRBJ2-2; D gene unclear. Germline CDR1 SGHTA, CDR2 FQGNSA. V was clipped by 3 bases and J by 4 bases, with 12 bases between them. This CDR3 comprises 15 residues. The CDR3 DNA sequence: TGTGCCAGCAGCTTTGGTGGCGTCAGCACCGGGGAGCTGTTTTTT. The encoded protein is CASSFGGVSTGELFF.